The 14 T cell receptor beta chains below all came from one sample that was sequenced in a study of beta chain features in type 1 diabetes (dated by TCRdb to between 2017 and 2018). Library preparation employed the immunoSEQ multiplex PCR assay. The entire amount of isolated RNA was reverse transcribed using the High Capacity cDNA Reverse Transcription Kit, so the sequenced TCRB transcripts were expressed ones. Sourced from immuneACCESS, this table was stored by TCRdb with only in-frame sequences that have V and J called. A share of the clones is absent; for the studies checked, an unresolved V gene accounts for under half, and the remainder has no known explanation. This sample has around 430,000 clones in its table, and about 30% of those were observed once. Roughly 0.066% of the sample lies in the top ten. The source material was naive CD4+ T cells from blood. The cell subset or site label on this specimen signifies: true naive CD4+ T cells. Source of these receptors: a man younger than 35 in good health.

The CDR3 DNA follows: TGTGCCACCAGCAGATTCCTGGGAGAAGGCGGTGAAGCTTTCTTT. Its translation: CATSRFLGEGGEAFF. The chain combines TRBV15 with TRBJ1-1; D ambiguous. The CDR3 is made up of 15 amino acids. Germline loops: CDR1 LNHNV, CDR2 YYDKDF (reference sequence). The ends were cut back, 2 bases at V and 7 bases at J, with 17 bases in the middle.

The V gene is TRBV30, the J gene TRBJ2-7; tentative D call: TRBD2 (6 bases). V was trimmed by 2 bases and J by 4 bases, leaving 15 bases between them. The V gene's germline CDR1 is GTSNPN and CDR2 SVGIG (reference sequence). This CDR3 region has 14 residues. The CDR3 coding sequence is TGTGCCTGGAGTCCCACCCGTGGACTATACGAGCAGTACTTC. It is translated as CAWSPTRGLYEQYF. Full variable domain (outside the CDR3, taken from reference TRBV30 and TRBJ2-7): SQTIHQWPATLVQPVGSPLSLECTVEGTSNPNLYWYRQAAGRGLQLLFYSVGIGQISSEVPQNLSASRPQDRQFILSSKKLLLSDSGFYLCAWSPTRGLYEQYFGPGTRLTVT.

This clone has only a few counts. The CDR3 sequence is CSARDPYGYTF. CDR3 sequence (DNA): TGCAGTGCTAGAGATCCGTATGGCTACACCTTC. This chain uses TRBV20-1 with TRBJ1-2; D is unclear. V lost 0 bases and J 5 bases, leaving 4 bases between the germline ends. The CDR3 runs 11 residues. Germline CDR1 and CDR2: DFQATT and SNEGSKA (reference sequence).

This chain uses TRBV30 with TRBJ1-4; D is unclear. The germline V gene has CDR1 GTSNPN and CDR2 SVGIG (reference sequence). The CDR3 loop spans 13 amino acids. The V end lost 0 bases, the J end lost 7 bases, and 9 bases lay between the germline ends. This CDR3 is CAWSVKGTEKLFF. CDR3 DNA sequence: TGTGCCTGGAGTGTAAAGGGAACTGAAAAACTGTTTTTT.

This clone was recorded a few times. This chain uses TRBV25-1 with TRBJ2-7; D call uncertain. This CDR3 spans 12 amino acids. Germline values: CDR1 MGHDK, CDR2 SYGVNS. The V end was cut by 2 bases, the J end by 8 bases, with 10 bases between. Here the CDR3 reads CASSEPSRKQYF. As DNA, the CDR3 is TGTGCCAGCAGTGAACCCTCCCGTAAGCAGTACTTC.

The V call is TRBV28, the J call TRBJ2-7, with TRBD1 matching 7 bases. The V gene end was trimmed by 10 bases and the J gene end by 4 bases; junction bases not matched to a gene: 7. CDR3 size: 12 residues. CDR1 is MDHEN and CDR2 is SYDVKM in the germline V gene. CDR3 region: CAIRDSNYEQYF. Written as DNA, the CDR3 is TGTGCCATCCGGGACAGTAATTACGAGCAGTACTTC.

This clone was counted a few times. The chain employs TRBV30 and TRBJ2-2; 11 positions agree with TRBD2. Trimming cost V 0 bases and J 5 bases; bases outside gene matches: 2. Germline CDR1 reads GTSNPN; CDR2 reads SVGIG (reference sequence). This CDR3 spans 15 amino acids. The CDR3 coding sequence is TGTGCCTGGAGTGTACGACTAGCGGGAACCGGGGAGCTGTTTTTT. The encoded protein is CAWSVRLAGTGELFF.

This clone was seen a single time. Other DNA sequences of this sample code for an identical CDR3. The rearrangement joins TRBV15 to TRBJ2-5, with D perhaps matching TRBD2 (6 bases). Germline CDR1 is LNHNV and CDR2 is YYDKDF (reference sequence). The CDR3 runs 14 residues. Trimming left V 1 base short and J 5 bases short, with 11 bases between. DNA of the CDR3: TGTGCCACCAGCAGAGGGGGAGGCGGGGAGACCCAGTACTTC. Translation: CATSRGGGGETQYF.

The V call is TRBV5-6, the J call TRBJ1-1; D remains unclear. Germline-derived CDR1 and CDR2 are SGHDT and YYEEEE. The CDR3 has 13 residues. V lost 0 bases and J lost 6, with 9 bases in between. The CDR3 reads CASSLGRPSEAFF. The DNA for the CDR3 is TGTGCCAGCAGCTTGGGCAGACCCTCTGAAGCTTTCTTT.

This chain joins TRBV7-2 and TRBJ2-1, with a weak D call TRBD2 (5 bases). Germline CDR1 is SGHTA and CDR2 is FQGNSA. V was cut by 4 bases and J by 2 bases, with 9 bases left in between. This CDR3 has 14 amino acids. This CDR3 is CASSSAGAYNEQFF. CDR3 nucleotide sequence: TGTGCCAGCAGCTCTGCCGGGGCCTACAATGAGCAGTTCTTC.

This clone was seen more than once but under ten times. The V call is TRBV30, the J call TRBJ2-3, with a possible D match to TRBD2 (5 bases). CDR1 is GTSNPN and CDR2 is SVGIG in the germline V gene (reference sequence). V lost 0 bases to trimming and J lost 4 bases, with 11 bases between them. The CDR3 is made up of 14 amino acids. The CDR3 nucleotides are TGTGCCTGGAGTGTCGACGGGATCGCAGATACGCAGTATTTT. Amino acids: CAWSVDGIADTQYF.

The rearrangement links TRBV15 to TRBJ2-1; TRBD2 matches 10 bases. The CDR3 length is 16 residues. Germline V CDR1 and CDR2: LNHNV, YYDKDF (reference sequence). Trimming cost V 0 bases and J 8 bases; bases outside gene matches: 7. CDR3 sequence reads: CATSRDGLAGEDEQFF. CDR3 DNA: TGTGCCACCAGCAGAGATGGGCTAGCGGGAGAGGATGAGCAGTTCTTC. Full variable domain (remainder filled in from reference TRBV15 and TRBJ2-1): DAMVIQNPRYQVTQFGKPVTLSCSQTLNHNVMYWYQQKSSQAPKLLFHYYDKDFNNEADTPDNFQSRRPNTSFCFLDIRSPGLGDTAMYLCATSRDGLAGEDEQFFGPGTRLTVL.

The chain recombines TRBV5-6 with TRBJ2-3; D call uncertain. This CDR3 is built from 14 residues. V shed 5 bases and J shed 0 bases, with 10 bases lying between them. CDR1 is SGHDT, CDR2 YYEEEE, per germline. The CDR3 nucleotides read TGTGCCAGCAGATTAGAAGCTAGCACAGATACGCAGTATTTT. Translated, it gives CASRLEASTDTQYF.

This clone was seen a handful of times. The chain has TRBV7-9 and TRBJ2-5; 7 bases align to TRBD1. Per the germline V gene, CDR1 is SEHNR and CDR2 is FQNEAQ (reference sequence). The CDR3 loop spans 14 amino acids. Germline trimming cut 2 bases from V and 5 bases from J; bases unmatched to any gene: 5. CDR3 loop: CASSLTTGLETQYF. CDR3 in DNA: TGTGCCAGCAGCTTAACGACAGGGCTGGAGACCCAGTACTTC.